The 16 T cell receptor beta chains reported below all come from one sample, sequenced in a study of T cell repertoires in cytomegalovirus infection. Each CDR3 protein gets one entry after TCRdb re-called the reads with MiXCR. The sample consists of over 200,000 distinct CDR3 sequences, around 15% of them appearing once. Material for sequencing was PBMCs. These receptors came from a human donor in good health (CMV status not recorded). Some clones in this sample may be carry-over from other donors' samples.

This clonotype was seen at least ten times. The chain couples TRBV7-6 to TRBJ1-3; tentative D call: TRBD1 (6 bases). Trimming left V 2 bases short and J 0 bases short, with 14 bases between. Germline-derived CDR1 and CDR2 are SGHVS and FNYEAQ. The CDR3 consists of 17 residues. The CDR3 sequence: CASSLYSTGSSGNTIYF. The DNA of the CDR3 is TGTGCCAGCAGCTTATATTCTACAGGGAGCTCTGGAAACACCATATATTTT.

This clonotype has more than one count but fewer than ten. This chain joins TRBV18 and TRBJ2-3; tentative D call: TRBD2 (6 bases). This CDR3 is 15 amino acids long. V was cut by 6 bases and J by 3 bases, with 16 bases left in between. Looked up from germline, CDR1 is KGHSH and CDR2 is LQKENI. This CDR3 reads CASSPTGTLTDTQYF. In DNA, the CDR3 is TGTGCCAGCTCGCCTACCGGGACTCTTACAGATACGCAGTATTTT. Variable domain in full (rest from reference TRBV18 and TRBJ2-3): NAGVMQNPRHLVRRRGQEARLRCSPMKGHSHVYWYRQLPEEGLKFMVYLQKENIIDESGMPKERFSAEFPKEGPSILRIQQVVRGDSAAYFCASSPTGTLTDTQYFGPGTRLTVL.

This clonotype was recorded at least ten times. V and J are TRBV7-2 and TRBJ2-5, with 7 bases matching TRBD1. Germline trimming cut 6 bases from V and 0 bases from J; bases unmatched to any gene: 4. The V gene's germline CDR1 is SGHTA and CDR2 FQGNSA. The CDR3 totals 14 residues. The CDR3 DNA reads TGTGCCAGCAGTTTACAGGGGTACCAAGAGACCCAGTACTTC. This gives the protein CASSLQGYQETQYF.

This clonotype was seen repeatedly, ten times or more. The rearrangement links TRBV11-2 to TRBJ2-1; 7 nucleotides match TRBD2. CDR1 is SGHAT and CDR2 is FQNNGV in the germline V gene. This CDR3 is 14 amino acids long. V lost 7 bases and J lost 5; bases outside the gene matches: 8. Here the CDR3 reads CASTLSGFDNEQFF. The DNA for the CDR3 is TGTGCCAGCACCCTTAGCGGGTTTGACAATGAGCAGTTCTTC. Combining the CDR3 with reference TRBV11-2 and TRBJ2-1 gives the whole variable domain EAGVAQSPRYKIIEKRQSVAFWCNPISGHATLYWYQQILGQGPKLLIQFQNNGVVDDSQLPKDRFSAERLKGVDSTLKIQPAKLEDSAVYLCASTLSGFDNEQFFGPGTRLTVL.

The chain links TRBV7-9 to TRBJ2-3, with 10 bases lining up with TRBD2. V dropped 4 bases and J dropped 3; count of bases not matched to a gene: 4. CDR3 size: 15 residues. CDR1 and CDR2 (germline): SEHNR, FQNEAQ (reference sequence). CDR3 DNA sequence: TGTGCCAGCAGCTCCACTAGCGGGGATACAGATACGCAGTATTTT. Translated, it gives CASSSTSGDTDTQYF.

There are many counts of this clonotype. This chain uses TRBV7-2 with TRBJ1-5; D remains ambiguous. Trimming took off 5 bases at V and 3 bases at J, with 14 bases between the two ends. The CDR3 totals 15 residues. The V gene's germline CDR1 is SGHTA and CDR2 FQGNSA. The CDR3 sequence is CASSRGELHNQPQHF. CDR3 nucleotide sequence: TGTGCCAGCAGCAGAGGCGAGCTACACAATCAGCCCCAGCATTTT.

This clonotype was counted at least ten times. The chain is built from TRBV7-8 and TRBJ1-4, with no clear D. The length of the CDR3 is 15 residues. Germline CDR1 and CDR2: SGHVS and FQNEAQ. V gave up 1 base and J gave up 0 bases, with 6 bases separating them. The CDR3 is CASSLVWATNEKLFF. As DNA, the CDR3 is TGTGCCAGCAGCTTAGTCTGGGCAACTAATGAAAAACTGTTTTTT.

This clonotype was counted ten times or more. The chain combines TRBV7-2 with TRBJ1-5, with a possible D match to TRBD1 (5 bases). The CDR3 covers 16 residues. Germline V gives CDR1 SGHTA, CDR2 FQGNSA. V gave up 0 bases and J gave up 0 bases, with 9 bases separating them. The CDR3 loop reads CASSLAKTDSNQPQHF. CDR3 bases: TGTGCCAGCAGCTTAGCCAAGACAGATAGCAATCAGCCCCAGCATTTT.

There are a few counts of this clonotype. The gene calls are TRBV27 and TRBJ2-2; perhaps TRBD2 as D (6 bases). V lost 6 bases and J lost 7, with 12 bases in between. The germline gives CDR1 MNHEY, CDR2 SMNVEV (reference sequence). CDR3 length equals 13 residues. The CDR3 reads CASRGAGYGELFF. The CDR3 DNA is TGTGCCAGCAGGGGTGCGGGGTACGGGGAGCTGTTTTTT.

The chain uses TRBV20-1 and TRBJ2-1; 9 positions agree with TRBD1. This CDR3 spans 15 amino acids. V lost 0 bases and J lost 5; bases outside the gene matches: 5. Germline assignment: CDR1 DFQATT and CDR2 SNEGSKA (reference sequence). CDR3 coding DNA: TGCAGTGCTAGAGATGAGGACAGGGGCAACAATGAGCAGTTCTTC. Amino acid sequence: CSARDEDRGNNEQFF.

The rearrangement links TRBV2 to TRBJ1-1; 8 nucleotides agree with TRBD1. Germline CDR1 SNHLY, CDR2 FYNNEI. With V trimmed by 6 bases and J by 7 bases, 10 bases remained unmatched. This CDR3 spans 14 amino acids. CDR3 in amino acids: CASRLGQGRVEAFF. The CDR3, as DNA: TGTGCCAGCAGACTCGGACAGGGTCGGGTTGAAGCTTTCTTT.

This clonotype was observed at least ten times. This rearrangement joins TRBV7-6 to TRBJ2-1; 8 bases agree with TRBD2. V was clipped by 3 bases and J by 0 bases; unmatched bases: 10. Germline V gene sequence: CDR1 SGHVS, CDR2 FNYEAQ. This CDR3 has 18 residues. This chain's CDR3 is CASSFGTRGGISYNEQFF. CDR3 sequence (DNA): TGTGCCAGCAGCTTCGGGACTAGGGGGGGGATCTCCTACAATGAGCAGTTCTTC. Supplemented by reference TRBV7-6 and TRBJ2-1, the full variable domain reads GAGVSQSPRYKVTKRGQDVALRCDPISGHVSLYWYRQALGQGPEFLTYFNYEAQQDKSGLPNDRFSAERPEGSISTLTIQRTEQRDSAMYRCASSFGTRGGISYNEQFFGPGTRLTVL.

This clonotype has just a few counts. The rearrangement links TRBV29-1 to TRBJ2-7; D possibly corresponds to TRBD1 (5 bases). The CDR3 totals 15 residues. The V and J ends lost 5 bases and 4 bases respectively, with 21 bases between them. Germline V gene lookup returns CDR1 SQVTM and CDR2 ANQGSEA. The CDR3 DNA reads as TGCAGCGTTTATGGGGCTACGACCTTCGGGTACGAGCAGTACTTC. Protein: CSVYGATTFGYEQYF.

This clonotype showed up many times. The chain is built from TRBV2 and TRBJ1-1, with TRBD1 identical over 9 bases. The CDR3 is 14 amino acids. The V gene's germline CDR1 is SNHLY and CDR2 FYNNEI. Trimming at V came to 7 bases and at J to 4 bases, leaving 7 bases not matched to a gene. The CDR3 coding sequence is TGTGCCAGCACTTCCGGGACAGGGACCACTGAAGCTTTCTTT. It codes for CASTSGTGTTEAFF.

This clonotype was counted ten times or more. CDR3 DNA: TGCGCCAGCAGCCAAGATCCTAGCGGGAGTTCCTACGAGCAGTACTTC. Amino acid sequence: CASSQDPSGSSYEQYF. V gene TRBV4-3 combines with J gene TRBJ2-7; the match to TRBD2 covers 10 bases. CDR1 LGHNA and CDR2 YSLEER come from the germline V gene. The CDR3 runs to 16 residues. Losses at the gene ends were 0 bases for V and 1 base for J; bases not matched to a gene: 3.

In this sample, this clonotype turned up many times. The CDR3 reads CASSLISDSNQPQHF. For the CDR3, the DNA is TGTGCCAGCAGCCTAATCTCGGATAGCAATCAGCCCCAGCATTTT. The rearrangement uses TRBV27 and TRBJ1-5; no firm D call. The CDR3 runs to 15 residues. V shed 6 bases and J shed 0 bases, with 12 bases lying between them. Germline CDR1 and CDR2: MNHEY and SMNVEV (reference sequence).